This T cell receptor (beta chain) was sequenced in a study of blood T cells in healthy people across ages. Findings and limits, study-wide: Nothing was known about donor CMV status, and this possibly confounded expanded clonotype changes.

In its sample, this clonotype was seen once. Its antigen is not identified. Primers used in a second PCR of roughly 7 to 12 cycles were a sample-barcoded 5' primer and a J-beta primer mix. TCRdb fed the 5' RACE reads into MiXCR, producing one record per CDR3 protein. The table has fewer than 1,200,000 distinct CDR3 sequences, under 30% seen once. The germline V gene has CDR1 LNHNV and CDR2 YYDKDF (reference sequence). This CDR3 region has 14 residues. Trimming removed 3 bases from V and 4 bases from J; junction bases left unmatched: 0. The sample was also reused in another study, on T cells of mothers and their children. That report adds: The extracted RNA was employed in its entirety for cDNA synthesis, at roughly 1.5 ug per 15 ul. Nobody spotted any persistent microchimeric T cell clones.

This clonotype originated in a girl aged 2-10 years in good health. The sequenced sample consisted of blood. The V and J genes are TRBV15 and TRBJ2-1; 10 nucleotides align to TRBD2. The CDR3 here is CATSRTSGYNEQFF. The CDR3 region has the DNA TGTGCCACCAGCAGGACTAGCGGGTACAATGAGCAGTTCTTC.